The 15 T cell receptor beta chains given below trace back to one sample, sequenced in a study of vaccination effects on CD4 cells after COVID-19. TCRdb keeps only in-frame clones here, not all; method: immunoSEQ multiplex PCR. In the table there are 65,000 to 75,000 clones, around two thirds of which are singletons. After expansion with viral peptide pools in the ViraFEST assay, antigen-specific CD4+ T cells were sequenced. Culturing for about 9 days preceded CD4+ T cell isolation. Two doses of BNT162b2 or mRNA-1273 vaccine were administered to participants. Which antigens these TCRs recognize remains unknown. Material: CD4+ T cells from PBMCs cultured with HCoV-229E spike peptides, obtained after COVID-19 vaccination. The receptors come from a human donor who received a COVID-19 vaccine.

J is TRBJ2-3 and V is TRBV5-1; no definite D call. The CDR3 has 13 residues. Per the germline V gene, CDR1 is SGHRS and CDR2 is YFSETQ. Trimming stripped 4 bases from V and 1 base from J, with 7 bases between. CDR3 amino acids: CASSDVGTDTQYF. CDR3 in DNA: TGCGCCAGCAGCGACGTAGGCACAGATACGCAGTATTTT.

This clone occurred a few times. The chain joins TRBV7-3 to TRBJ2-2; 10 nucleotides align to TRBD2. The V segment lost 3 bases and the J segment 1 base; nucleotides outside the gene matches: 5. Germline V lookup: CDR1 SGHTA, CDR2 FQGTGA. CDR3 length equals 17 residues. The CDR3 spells CASSLGPSGGNTGELFF. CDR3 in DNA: TGTGCCAGCAGCTTGGGACCTAGCGGGGGGAACACCGGGGAGCTGTTTTTT. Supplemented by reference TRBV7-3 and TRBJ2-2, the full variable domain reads GAGVSQTPSNKVTEKGKYVELRCDPISGHTALYWYRQSLGQGPEFLIYFQGTGAADDSGLPNDRFFAVRPEGSVSTLKIQRTERGDSAVYLCASSLGPSGGNTGELFFGEGSRLTVL.

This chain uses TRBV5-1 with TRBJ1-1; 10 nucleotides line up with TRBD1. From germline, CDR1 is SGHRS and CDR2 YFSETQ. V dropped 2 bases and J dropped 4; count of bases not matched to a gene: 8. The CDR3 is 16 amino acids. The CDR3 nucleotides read TGCGCCAGCAGCTTACTAGGGACAGGGGTTTTCACTGAAGCTTTCTTT. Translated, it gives CASSLLGTGVFTEAFF.

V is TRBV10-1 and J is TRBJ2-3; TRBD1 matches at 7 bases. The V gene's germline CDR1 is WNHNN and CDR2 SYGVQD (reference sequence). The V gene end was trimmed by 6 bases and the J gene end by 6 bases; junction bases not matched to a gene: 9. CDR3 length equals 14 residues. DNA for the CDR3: TGCGCCAGCAGCGAAGGGACAGAAGGGGATACGCAGTATTTT. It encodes CASSEGTEGDTQYF.

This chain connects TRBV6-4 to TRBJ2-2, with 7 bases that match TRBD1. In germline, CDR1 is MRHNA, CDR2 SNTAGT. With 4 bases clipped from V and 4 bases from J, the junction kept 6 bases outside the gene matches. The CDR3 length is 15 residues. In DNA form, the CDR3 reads TGTGCCAGCAGTGCCAGACAGGGTAGCACCGGGGAGCTGTTTTTT. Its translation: CASSARQGSTGELFF.

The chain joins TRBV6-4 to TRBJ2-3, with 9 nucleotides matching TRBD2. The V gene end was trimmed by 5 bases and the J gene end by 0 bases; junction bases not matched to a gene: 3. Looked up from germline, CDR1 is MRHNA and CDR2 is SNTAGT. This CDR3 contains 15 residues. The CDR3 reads CASSLTSGSTDTQYF. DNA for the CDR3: TGTGCCAGCAGTCTGACTAGCGGAAGCACAGATACGCAGTATTTT.

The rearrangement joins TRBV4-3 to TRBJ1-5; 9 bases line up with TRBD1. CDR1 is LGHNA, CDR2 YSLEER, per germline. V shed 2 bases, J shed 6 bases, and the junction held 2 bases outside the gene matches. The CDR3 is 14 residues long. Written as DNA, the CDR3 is TGCGCCAGCAGCCAAACAGGGGGCACTCAGCCCCAGCATTTT. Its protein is CASSQTGGTQPQHF.

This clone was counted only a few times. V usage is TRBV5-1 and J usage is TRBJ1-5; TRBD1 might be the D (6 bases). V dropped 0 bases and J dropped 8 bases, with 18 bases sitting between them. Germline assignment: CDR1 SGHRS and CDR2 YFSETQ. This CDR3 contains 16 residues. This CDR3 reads CASSLEGTSQGEPQHF. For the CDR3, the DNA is TGCGCCAGCAGCTTGGAAGGGACATCCCAGGGAGAGCCCCAGCATTTT.

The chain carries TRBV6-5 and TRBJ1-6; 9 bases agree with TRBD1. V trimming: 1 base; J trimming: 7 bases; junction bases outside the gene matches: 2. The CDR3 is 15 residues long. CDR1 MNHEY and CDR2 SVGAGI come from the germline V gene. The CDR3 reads CASSYWDRENSPLHF. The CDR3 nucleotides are TGTGCCAGCAGTTACTGGGACAGGGAGAATTCACCCCTCCACTTT.

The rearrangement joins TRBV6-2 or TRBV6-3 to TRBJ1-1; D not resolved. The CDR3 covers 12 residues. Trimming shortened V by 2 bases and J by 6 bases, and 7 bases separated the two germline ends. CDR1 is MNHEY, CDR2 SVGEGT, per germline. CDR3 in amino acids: CASSYGVAEAFF. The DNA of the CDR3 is TGTGCCAGCAGTTACGGGGTTGCTGAAGCTTTCTTT.

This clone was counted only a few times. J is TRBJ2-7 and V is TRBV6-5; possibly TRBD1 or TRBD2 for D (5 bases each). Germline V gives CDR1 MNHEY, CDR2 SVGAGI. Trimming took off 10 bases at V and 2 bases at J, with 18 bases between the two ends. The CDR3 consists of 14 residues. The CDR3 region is CATSPRDGAYEQYV. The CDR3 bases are TGTGCCACCTCCCCCCGGGACGGAGCCTACGAGCAGTACGTC.

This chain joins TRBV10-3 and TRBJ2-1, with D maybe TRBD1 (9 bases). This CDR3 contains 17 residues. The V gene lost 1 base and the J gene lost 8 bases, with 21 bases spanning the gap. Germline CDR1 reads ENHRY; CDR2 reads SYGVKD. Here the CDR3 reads CAISEYTGGAGGDEQFF. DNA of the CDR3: TGTGCCATCAGTGAGTACACAGGGGGCGCGGGAGGAGATGAGCAGTTCTTC.

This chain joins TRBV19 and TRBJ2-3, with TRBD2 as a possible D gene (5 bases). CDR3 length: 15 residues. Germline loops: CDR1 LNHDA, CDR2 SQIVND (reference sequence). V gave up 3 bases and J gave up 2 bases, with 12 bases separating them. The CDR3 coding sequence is TGTGCCAGTAGTATCAAGCGGCTTTCCACAGATACGCAGTATTTT. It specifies CASSIKRLSTDTQYF.

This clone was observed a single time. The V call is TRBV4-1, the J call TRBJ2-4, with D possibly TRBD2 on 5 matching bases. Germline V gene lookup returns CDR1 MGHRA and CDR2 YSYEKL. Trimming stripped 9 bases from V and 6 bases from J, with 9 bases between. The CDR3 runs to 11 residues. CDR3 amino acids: CASGGPNIQYF. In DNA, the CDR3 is TGCGCCAGTGGAGGTCCAAACATTCAGTACTTC.

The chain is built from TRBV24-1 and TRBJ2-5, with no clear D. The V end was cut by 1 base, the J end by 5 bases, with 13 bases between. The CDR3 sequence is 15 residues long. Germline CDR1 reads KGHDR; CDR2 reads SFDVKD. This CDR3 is CATSDLTLSGETQYF. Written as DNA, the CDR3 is TGTGCCACCAGTGATTTAACACTCTCTGGGGAGACCCAGTACTTC.